What follows is one TCR beta chain and its context. The data were taken from a study of blood T cell repertoires in COVID-19. Seattle-derived patients entered the study during active infection and were followed longitudinally. The CDR3 has 16 amino acids. Trimming left V 0 bases short and J 3 bases short, with 12 bases between. Germline V gives CDR1 SGHVS, CDR2 FQNEAQ. Original processing notes: Amplification from reference gene primers served as the basis for estimated nucleated cell counts. The repertoire was sequenced with immunoSEQ multiplex PCR; TCRdb's copy has only in-frame clones and lacks some. The DNA was the basis for D and trimming; V, J and clone size are from that table. The sample has about 150,000 clones, 65% to 90% seen once; the top ten hold around 10%.

The source of this sequence is a woman between 55 and 75 years old with COVID-19, enrolled during active disease. Sequenced material: peripheral blood. The chain uses TRBV7-8 and TRBJ2-1; D possibly corresponds to TRBD2 (5 bases). This CDR3 is CASSLAGLLRYNEQFF. The CDR3 DNA reads TGTGCCAGCAGCTTAGCCGGACTTTTACGCTACAATGAGCAGTTCTTC.